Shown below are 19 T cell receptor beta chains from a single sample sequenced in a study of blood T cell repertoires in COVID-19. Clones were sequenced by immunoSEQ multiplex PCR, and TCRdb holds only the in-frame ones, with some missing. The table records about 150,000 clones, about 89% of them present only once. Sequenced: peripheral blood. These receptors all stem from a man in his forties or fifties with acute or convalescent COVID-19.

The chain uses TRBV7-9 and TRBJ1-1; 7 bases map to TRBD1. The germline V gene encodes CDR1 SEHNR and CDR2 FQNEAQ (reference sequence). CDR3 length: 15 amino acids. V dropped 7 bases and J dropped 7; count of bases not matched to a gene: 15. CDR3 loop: CASTKGRQGGFEAFF. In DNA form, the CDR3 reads TGTGCCAGCACCAAGGGTCGACAGGGCGGCTTTGAAGCTTTCTTT.

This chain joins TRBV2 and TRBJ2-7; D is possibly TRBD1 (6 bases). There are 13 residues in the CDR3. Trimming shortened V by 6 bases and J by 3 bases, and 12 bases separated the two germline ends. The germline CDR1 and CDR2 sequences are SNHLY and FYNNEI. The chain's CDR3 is CASSRTAVYEQYF. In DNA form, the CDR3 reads TGTGCCAGCAGCCGGACAGCGGTCTACGAGCAGTACTTC. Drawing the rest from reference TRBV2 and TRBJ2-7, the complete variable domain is EPEVTQTPSHQVTQMGQEVILRCVPISNHLYFYWYRQILGQKVEFLVSFYNNEISEKSEIFDDQFSVERPDGSNFTLKIRSTKLEDSAMYFCASSRTAVYEQYFGPGTRLTVT.

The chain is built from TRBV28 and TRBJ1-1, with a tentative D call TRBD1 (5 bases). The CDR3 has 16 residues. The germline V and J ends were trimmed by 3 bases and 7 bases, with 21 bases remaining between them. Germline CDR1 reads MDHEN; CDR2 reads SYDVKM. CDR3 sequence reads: CASSFRRGAQGFEAFF. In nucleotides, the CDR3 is TGTGCCAGCAGTTTCCGCCGTGGGGCGCAGGGTTTTGAAGCTTTCTTT.

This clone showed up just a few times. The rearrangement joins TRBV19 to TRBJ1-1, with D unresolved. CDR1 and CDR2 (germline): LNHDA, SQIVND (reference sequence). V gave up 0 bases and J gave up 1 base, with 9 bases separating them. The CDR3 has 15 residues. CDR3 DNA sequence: TGTGCCAGTAGTATAGATCAGCGGGGGAACACTGAAGCTTTCTTT. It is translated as CASSIDQRGNTEAFF.

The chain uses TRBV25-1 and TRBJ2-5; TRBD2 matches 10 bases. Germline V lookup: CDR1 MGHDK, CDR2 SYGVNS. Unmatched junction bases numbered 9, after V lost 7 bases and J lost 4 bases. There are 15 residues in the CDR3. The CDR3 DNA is TGTGCCAGCACCTACGGTATAGCGGGGGGAGAGACCCAGTACTTC. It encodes CASTYGIAGGETQYF.

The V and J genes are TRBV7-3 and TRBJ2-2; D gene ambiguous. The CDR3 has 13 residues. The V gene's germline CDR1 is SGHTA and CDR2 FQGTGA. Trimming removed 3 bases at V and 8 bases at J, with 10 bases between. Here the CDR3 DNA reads TGTGCCAGCAGCTTGAACCCGCAGGGGGAGCTGTTTTTT. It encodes CASSLNPQGELFF.

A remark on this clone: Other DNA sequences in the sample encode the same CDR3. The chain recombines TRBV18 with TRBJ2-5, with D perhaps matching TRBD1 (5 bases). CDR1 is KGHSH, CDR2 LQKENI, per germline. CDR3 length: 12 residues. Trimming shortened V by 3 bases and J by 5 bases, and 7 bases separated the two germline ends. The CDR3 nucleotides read TGTGCCAGCTCACCTTCAGGGGAGACCCAGTACTTC. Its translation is CASSPSGETQYF.

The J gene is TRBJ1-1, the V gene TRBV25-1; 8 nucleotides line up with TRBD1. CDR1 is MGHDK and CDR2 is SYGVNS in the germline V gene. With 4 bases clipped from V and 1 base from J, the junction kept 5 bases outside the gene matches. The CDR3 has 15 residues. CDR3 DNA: TGTGCCAGCAGTGCAACCGGGACAGGGAACACTGAAGCTTTCTTT. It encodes CASSATGTGNTEAFF.

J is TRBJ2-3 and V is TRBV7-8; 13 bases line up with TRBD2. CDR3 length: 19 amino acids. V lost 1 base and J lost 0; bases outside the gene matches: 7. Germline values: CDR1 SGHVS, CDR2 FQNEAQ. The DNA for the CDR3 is TGTGCCAGCAGCTTAGGACTAGCGGGGGGCTCTATCAGCACAGATACGCAGTATTTT. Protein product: CASSLGLAGGSISTDTQYF.

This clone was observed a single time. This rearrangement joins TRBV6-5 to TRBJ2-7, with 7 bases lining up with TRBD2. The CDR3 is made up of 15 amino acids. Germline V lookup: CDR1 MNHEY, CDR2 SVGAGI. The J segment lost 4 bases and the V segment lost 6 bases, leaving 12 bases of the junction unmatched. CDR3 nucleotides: TGTGCCAGCAGCCTCTCTGGCGGGGGTGGGTACGAGCAGTACGTC. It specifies CASSLSGGGGYEQYV.

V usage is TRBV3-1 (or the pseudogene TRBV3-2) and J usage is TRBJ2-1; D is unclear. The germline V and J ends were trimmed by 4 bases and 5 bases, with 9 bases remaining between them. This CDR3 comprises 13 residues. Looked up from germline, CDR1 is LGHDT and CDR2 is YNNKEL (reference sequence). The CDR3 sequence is CASSPPPDNEQFF. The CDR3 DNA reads TGTGCCAGCAGCCCGCCCCCGGACAATGAGCAGTTCTTC.

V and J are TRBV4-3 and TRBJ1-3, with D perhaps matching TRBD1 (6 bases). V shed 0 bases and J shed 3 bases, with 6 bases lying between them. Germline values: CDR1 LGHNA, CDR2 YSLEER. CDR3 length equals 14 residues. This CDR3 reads CASSQDRGGNTIYF. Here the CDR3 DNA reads TGCGCCAGCAGCCAAGACAGGGGTGGAAACACCATATATTTT.

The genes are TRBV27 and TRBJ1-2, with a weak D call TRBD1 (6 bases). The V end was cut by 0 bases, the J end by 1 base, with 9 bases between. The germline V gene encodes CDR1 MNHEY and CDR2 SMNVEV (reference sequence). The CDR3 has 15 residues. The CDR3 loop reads CASSLSMDSNYGYTF. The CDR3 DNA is TGTGCCAGCAGTTTATCCATGGACAGTAACTATGGCTACACCTTC.

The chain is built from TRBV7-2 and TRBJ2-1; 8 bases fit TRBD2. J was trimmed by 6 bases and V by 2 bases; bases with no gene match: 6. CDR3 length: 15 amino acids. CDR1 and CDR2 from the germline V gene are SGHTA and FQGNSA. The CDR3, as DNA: TGTGCCAGCAGCTTATTAGCGGGGTCCCCCAATGAGCAGTTCTTC. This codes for CASSLLAGSPNEQFF.

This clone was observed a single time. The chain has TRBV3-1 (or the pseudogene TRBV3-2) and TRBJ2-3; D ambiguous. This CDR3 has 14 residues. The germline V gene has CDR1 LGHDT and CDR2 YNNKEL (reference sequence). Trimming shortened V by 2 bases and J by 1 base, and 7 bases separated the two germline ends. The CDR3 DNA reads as TGTGCCAGCAGCCAATTGACTCGCACAGATACGCAGTATTTT. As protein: CASSQLTRTDTQYF.

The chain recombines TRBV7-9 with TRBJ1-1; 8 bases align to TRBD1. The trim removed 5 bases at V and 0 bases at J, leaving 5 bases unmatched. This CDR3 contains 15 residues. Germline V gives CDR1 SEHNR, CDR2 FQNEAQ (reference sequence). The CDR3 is CASSPRTGMNTEAFF. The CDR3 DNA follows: TGTGCCAGCAGCCCAAGGACAGGGATGAACACTGAAGCTTTCTTT.

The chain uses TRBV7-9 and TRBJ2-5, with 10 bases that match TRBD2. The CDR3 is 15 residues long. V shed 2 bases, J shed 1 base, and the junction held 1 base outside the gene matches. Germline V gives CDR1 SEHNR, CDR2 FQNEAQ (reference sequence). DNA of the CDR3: TGTGCCAGCAGCTTACTAGCGGGAGTCCAAGAGACCCAGTACTTC. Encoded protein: CASSLLAGVQETQYF.

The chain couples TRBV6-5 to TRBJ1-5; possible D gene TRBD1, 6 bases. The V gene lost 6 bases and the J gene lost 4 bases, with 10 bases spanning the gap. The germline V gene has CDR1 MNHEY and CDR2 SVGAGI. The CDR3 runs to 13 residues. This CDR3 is CASRQGWNQPQHF. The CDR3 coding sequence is TGTGCCAGCAGGCAGGGGTGGAATCAGCCCCAGCATTTT.

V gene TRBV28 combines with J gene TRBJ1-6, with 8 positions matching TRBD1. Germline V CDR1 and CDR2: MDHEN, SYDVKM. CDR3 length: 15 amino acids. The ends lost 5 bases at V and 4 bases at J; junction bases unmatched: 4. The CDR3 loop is CASSRDRGYNSPLHF. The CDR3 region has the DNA TGTGCCAGCAGTAGAGACAGGGGTTATAATTCACCCCTCCACTTT.